These T cell receptor beta chains were read from a single sample in a study of cytomegalovirus exposure and HLA in healthy donors. Only in-frame clones appear in the TCRdb table, and some are missing; sequencing was by immunoSEQ multiplex PCR. The table records approximately 110,000 clones, around 73% of them present only once. The sequencing sample was made of PBMCs. The receptors stem from a woman in her 30s in good health and CMV-seropositive. Each CDR3 is given with its conserved first and last residue.

V,J,CDR3
TRBV15,TRBJ1-5,CATSREWQDSNQPQHF
TRBV28,TRBJ2-7,CASSDAGTPVYEQYF
TRBV6-6,TRBJ2-5,CASADPDRGGETQYF
TRBV19,TRBJ1-4,CASSKQGLNEKLFF
TRBV19,TRBJ1-2,CASRDRGTSYGYTF
TRBV13,TRBJ1-1,CASTEQQERKLGF
TRBV28,TRBJ1-2,CASSSPPTSDRGQFGYTF
TRBV7-8,TRBJ1-1,CASSLEAGPMNTEAFF
TRBV18,TRBJ2-2,CASSRDSPTGELFF
TRBV14,TRBJ2-3,CASSQDLLAEQYF
TRBV19,TRBJ1-4,CASSKDRATNEKLFF
TRBV5-1,TRBJ1-5,CASSLAGVQPQHF
TRBV6-1,TRBJ1-5,CASSDWGVNQPQHF
TRBV7-9,TRBJ2-3,CASPQAQGATDTQYF
TRBV14,TRBJ1-2,CASSQDWNGVNYGYTF
TRBV4-1,TRBJ2-1,CASSQSGTGHYNEQFF
TRBV9,TRBJ2-7,CASSVRDTNYEQYF
TRBV2,TRBJ1-2,CASSVLAGARYGYTF
TRBV7-7,TRBJ2-3,CASSRLAGGVTDTQYF
TRBV5-4,TRBJ1-1,CASSQGRVIMNTEAFF